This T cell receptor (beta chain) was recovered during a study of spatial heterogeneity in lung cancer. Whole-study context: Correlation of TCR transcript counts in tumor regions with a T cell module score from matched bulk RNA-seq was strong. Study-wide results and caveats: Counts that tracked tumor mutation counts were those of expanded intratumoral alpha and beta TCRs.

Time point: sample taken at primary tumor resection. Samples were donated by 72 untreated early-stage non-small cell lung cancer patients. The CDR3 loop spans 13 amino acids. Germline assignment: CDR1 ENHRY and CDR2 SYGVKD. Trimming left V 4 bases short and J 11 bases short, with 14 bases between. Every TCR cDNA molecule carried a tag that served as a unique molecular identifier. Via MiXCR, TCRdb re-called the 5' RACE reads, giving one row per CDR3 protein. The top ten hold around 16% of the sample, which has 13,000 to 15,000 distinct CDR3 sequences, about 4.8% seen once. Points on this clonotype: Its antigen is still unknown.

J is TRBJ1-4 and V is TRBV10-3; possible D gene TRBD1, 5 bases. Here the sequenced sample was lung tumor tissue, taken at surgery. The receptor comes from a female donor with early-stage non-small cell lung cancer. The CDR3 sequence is CAISGDPGRKLFF. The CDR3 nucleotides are TGTGCCATCAGTGGGGACCCTGGACGGAAACTGTTTTTT.